This T cell receptor (beta chain) was identified during a study of blood T cell repertoires in COVID-19. TCRdb's copy holds only in-frame clones and misses some; the assay was immunoSEQ multiplex PCR. This sample has more than 300,000 clones, with about 89% found just once. Germline-derived CDR1 and CDR2 are KGHSH and LQKENI. The J segment lost 10 bases and the V segment lost 3 bases, leaving 9 bases of the junction unmatched. CDR3 size: 14 residues. The receptor's source is a woman in her twenties or thirties with COVID-19, enrolled during active disease. Material: peripheral blood. The chain joins TRBV18 to TRBJ2-1, with 7 bases identical to TRBD1. CDR3 amino acids: CASSPGVTQGEQFF. In DNA, the CDR3 is TGTGCCAGCTCACCGGGGGTCACACAGGGGGAGCAGTTCTTC. The whole variable domain, remainder taken from reference TRBV18 and TRBJ2-1, is NAGVMQNPRHLVRRRGQEARLRCSPMKGHSHVYWYRQLPEEGLKFMVYLQKENIIDESGMPKERFSAEFPKEGPSILRIQQVVRGDSAAYFCASSPGVTQGEQFFGPGTRLTVL.